This is a list of T cell receptor beta chains from one sample in a study of blood T cell repertoires in COVID-19. Data came from immunoSEQ multiplex PCR; TCRdb stores just in-frame clones and leaves some out. The top ten clones hold around 4.2% of a sample with around 280,000 clones, around four fifths of them seen once. The sample was peripheral blood. The receptors come from a woman aged 45-65 years with active or convalescent COVID-19. Both conserved end residues are part of each CDR3. Each record gives: J gene, clone size, D gene, V gene, CDR3 DNA, CDR3 protein. D genes are given only for firm matches. A clone size is listed for some rows: how often the clone was seen (once, few, many), or a class if it is expanded.

J gene: TRBJ2-7; clone size: .; D gene: TRBD2; V gene: TRBV29-1; CDR3 DNA: TGCAGCGTTGAAGTAGGGACTAGCGGGAGGCCCTCCCACTACGAGCAGTACTTC; CDR3 protein: CSVEVGTSGRPSHYEQYF
J gene: TRBJ2-5; clone size: .; D gene: TRBD1; V gene: TRBV6-1; CDR3 DNA: TGTGCCAGCAGTGAAGGATTACAGGGGTGGGAGACCCAGTACTTC; CDR3 protein: CASSEGLQGWETQYF
J gene: TRBJ2-1; clone size: once; D gene: TRBD2; V gene: TRBV27; CDR3 DNA: TGTGCCAGCACCCTCGGGACTAGCGGATACAATGAGCAGTTCTTC; CDR3 protein: CASTLGTSGYNEQFF
J gene: TRBJ1-2; clone size: once; D gene: .; V gene: TRBV30; CDR3 DNA: TGTGCCTGCCATAAGGGGACAACTAACTATGGCTACACCTTC; CDR3 protein: CACHKGTTNYGYTF
J gene: TRBJ1-6; clone size: once; D gene: .; V gene: TRBV9; CDR3 DNA: TGTGCCAGCAGCGTAGAGGTAGGGGGTCAGTCACCCCTCCACTTT; CDR3 protein: CASSVEVGGQSPLHF
J gene: TRBJ2-7; clone size: .; D gene: .; V gene: TRBV6-5; CDR3 DNA: TGTGCCAGCAGAGGACCAGGGACTCGCCTTTACGAGCAGTACTTC; CDR3 protein: CASRGPGTRLYEQYF
J gene: TRBJ1-5; clone size: .; D gene: .; V gene: TRBV4-2; CDR3 DNA: TGTGCCAGCAGCCAAGTGAAGTGGGGAGATCAGCCCCAGCATTTT; CDR3 protein: CASSQVKWGDQPQHF
J gene: TRBJ2-2; clone size: .; D gene: .; V gene: TRBV4-1; CDR3 DNA: TGCGCCAGCAGGGACCCCGGGACAACGAACACCGGGGAGCTGTTTTTT; CDR3 protein: CASRDPGTTNTGELFF
J gene: TRBJ2-3; clone size: .; D gene: .; V gene: TRBV24-1; CDR3 DNA: TGTGCCACCAGTGATCCCCTTGAGGGTAATACGCAGTATTTT; CDR3 protein: CATSDPLEGNTQYF
J gene: TRBJ1-1; clone size: .; D gene: .; V gene: TRBV14; CDR3 DNA: TGTGCCAGCAGCCAAGTCCTGGGGCGGAACACTGAAGCTTTCTTT; CDR3 protein: CASSQVLGRNTEAFF
J gene: TRBJ1-3; clone size: .; D gene: .; V gene: TRBV2; CDR3 DNA: TGTGCCAGCAGCCCATACCTCGACAGCTTAATCTCTGGAAACACCATATATTTT; CDR3 protein: CASSPYLDSLISGNTIYF
J gene: TRBJ1-3; clone size: .; D gene: .; V gene: TRBV6-5; CDR3 DNA: TGTGCCAGCAGTTACTCGAAGCGTCCTGGAAACACCATATATTTT; CDR3 protein: CASSYSKRPGNTIYF
J gene: TRBJ1-5; clone size: .; D gene: TRBD1; V gene: TRBV6-6; CDR3 DNA: TGTGCCAGCCAGGGGGCAGCTAGCAATCAGCCCCAGCATTTT; CDR3 protein: CASQGAASNQPQHF
J gene: TRBJ2-1; clone size: .; D gene: .; V gene: TRBV3-1/TRBV3-2; CDR3 DNA: TGTGCCAGCAGCTCCCTCAGCGGCTACAATGAGCAGTTCTTC; CDR3 protein: CASSSLSGYNEQFF
J gene: TRBJ1-3; clone size: few; D gene: .; V gene: TRBV30; CDR3 DNA: TGTGCCTGGAGTGCCGGGGGCTCTGGAAACACCATATATTTT; CDR3 protein: CAWSAGGSGNTIYF
J gene: TRBJ1-1; clone size: .; D gene: .; V gene: TRBV28; CDR3 DNA: TGTGCCAGCATTCAGGGAGGTTTTGGCACTGAAGCTTTCTTT; CDR3 protein: CASIQGGFGTEAFF
J gene: TRBJ1-1; clone size: .; D gene: .; V gene: TRBV7-2; CDR3 DNA: TGTGCCAGCAGCTTCCTGGTCAGGGGTGCTGAAGCTTTCTTT; CDR3 protein: CASSFLVRGAEAFF
J gene: TRBJ2-5; clone size: .; D gene: .; V gene: TRBV2; CDR3 DNA: TGTGCCAGCAGTAAAGAGCGGGAAGAGACCCAGTACTTC; CDR3 protein: CASSKEREETQYF
J gene: TRBJ1-5; clone size: .; D gene: .; V gene: TRBV18; CDR3 DNA: TGTGCCAGCTCAGTCGACAGGACCGCAACCCAGCATTTT; CDR3 protein: CASSVDRTATQHF
J gene: TRBJ2-4; clone size: .; D gene: TRBD1; V gene: TRBV11-2; CDR3 DNA: TGTGCCAGCAGCTCGACAGGGGGCCGGGGCAAAAACATTCAGTACTTC; CDR3 protein: CASSSTGGRGKNIQYF
J gene: TRBJ1-1; clone size: .; D gene: TRBD1; V gene: TRBV2; CDR3 DNA: TGTGCCAGCGGACAGGACTTGAACACTGAAGCTTTCTTT; CDR3 protein: CASGQDLNTEAFF
J gene: TRBJ2-7; clone size: .; D gene: TRBD1; V gene: TRBV27; CDR3 DNA: TGTGCCAGCAGTTTCGGACAGGGTCATTCCTACGAGCAGTACTTC; CDR3 protein: CASSFGQGHSYEQYF
J gene: TRBJ2-6; clone size: .; D gene: .; V gene: TRBV5-4; CDR3 DNA: TGTGCCAGCAGCTTGGGGCTAGCTGGGGCCAACGTCCTGACTTTC; CDR3 protein: CASSLGLAGANVLTF
J gene: TRBJ2-7; clone size: .; D gene: TRBD2; V gene: TRBV7-2; CDR3 DNA: TGTGCCAGCAGCTTAATCAGGACTAGTCACGAGCAGTACTTC; CDR3 protein: CASSLIRTSHEQYF
J gene: TRBJ1-5; clone size: .; D gene: .; V gene: TRBV29-1; CDR3 DNA: TGCAGCGTTCAAGGGCCATCGTCCCAGCATTTT; CDR3 protein: CSVQGPSSQHF
J gene: TRBJ1-4; clone size: few; D gene: .; V gene: TRBV3-1/TRBV3-2; CDR3 DNA: TGTGCCAGCAGCCCAGGCCCCAATGAAAAACTGTTTTTT; CDR3 protein: CASSPGPNEKLFF
J gene: TRBJ2-7; clone size: .; D gene: TRBD1; V gene: TRBV28; CDR3 DNA: TGTGCCAGCAGTTCCGGGACAGCAAGCTCCTACGAGCAGTACTTC; CDR3 protein: CASSSGTASSYEQYF
J gene: TRBJ1-5; clone size: few; D gene: TRBD1; V gene: TRBV19; CDR3 DNA: TGTGCCAGTAGGCAAACAGGGGGCGCGGGTCAGCCCCAGCATTTT; CDR3 protein: CASRQTGGAGQPQHF
J gene: TRBJ2-5; clone size: .; D gene: TRBD2; V gene: TRBV7-6; CDR3 DNA: TGTGCCAGCAGCTCCCAGGGACTAGCGGAAGAGACCCAGTACTTC; CDR3 protein: CASSSQGLAEETQYF
J gene: TRBJ1-6; clone size: .; D gene: .; V gene: TRBV6-1; CDR3 DNA: TGTGCCAGCAGTGAAACGGGACTCGGAGGTTCACCCCTCCACTTT; CDR3 protein: CASSETGLGGSPLHF
J gene: TRBJ1-5; clone size: .; D gene: .; V gene: TRBV28; CDR3 DNA: TGTGCCAGCAGTAGGCGAAGGGGCACCCCCAGCAATCAGCCCCAGCATTTT; CDR3 protein: CASSRRRGTPSNQPQHF